This TCR beta chain was observed in a study of T cells in Graves' hyperthyroidism and ophthalmopathy. Across the whole study: Peripheral blood was taken when the disease was first diagnosed, before any treatment began.

Broader study findings: Most expanded thyroid clonotypes above 0.001 recurred in blood.

TCR beta CDR3 sequences were amplified from RNA transcripts. The primer set for the first-round RT-PCR of the TCR CDR3 was HTBI. MiXCR was run by TCRdb on the multiplex PCR reads, yielding one entry per CDR3 protein. The top ten clones hold more than 8.5% of a sample with some 740,000 distinct CDR3 sequences, approximately 14% of them seen once. Patients aged 18 to 65 had newly diagnosed hyperthyroidism of under 2 months' duration. Diagnosing involved the use of clinical symptoms, serum thyroxine and TRAb, thyroid ultrasound and orbital computed tomography. Trimming removed 5 bases from V and 0 bases from J; junction bases left unmatched: 8. This CDR3 is built from 16 residues. In germline, CDR1 is MNHEY, CDR2 SMNVEV (reference sequence). This clonotype has a count of ten or more. The target antigen is unknown.

What was sequenced was blood. V usage is TRBV27 and J usage is TRBJ2-7; 9 bases fit TRBD2. The source is a woman between 18 and 30 years old with Graves' hyperthyroidism. The CDR3 is CASSLIPSGNSYEQYF. The CDR3 coding sequence is TGTGCCAGCAGTCTCATCCCTAGCGGGAACTCCTACGAGCAGTACTTC.